Sequencing of this T cell receptor (beta chain) was carried out in a study of HIV-infected children after antiretroviral therapy interruption. Whole-study context: Interruption-arm sampling covered weeks 0, 12, interruption end (24 or 48), and about 3 years post-study. Samples from the continuous-treatment group were taken at weeks 0, 48 and 150.

Regarding treatment: PENTA 11 planned treatment interruption arm or continuous ART arm. At least 5 million viable PBMCs were required per cryopreserved sample. With 3 bases clipped from V and 10 bases from J, the junction kept 14 bases outside the gene matches. Germline CDR1 and CDR2: KGHSH and LQKENI. The CDR3 extends over 17 amino acids. RNA-based 3' RACE libraries used unique molecular identifiers. MiXCR was run by TCRdb on the 3' RACE reads, yielding one entry per CDR3 protein. The table shows about 46,000 distinct CDR3 sequences, with roughly 4.5% occurring only once. This clonotype was recorded at least ten times.

The rearrangement joins TRBV18 to TRBJ1-6, with TRBD1 matching 8 bases. The specimen was CD45RA+ CD4+ T cells from PBMCs, pooled from several time points, collected from a donor given antiretroviral therapy, either interrupted or continuous. Documented subset: naive CD4+ CD45RA+ CD45RO- T cells. This receptor was identified in a pool of human donors with HIV. In DNA form, the CDR3 reads TGTGCCAGCTCACCCACCCTGTTAGGACAGGGCGGCTCACCCCTCCACTTT. Protein sequence: CASSPTLLGQGGSPLHF.